This is a list of T cell receptor beta chains from one sample in a study of somatic mutations in cytotoxic T cells in rheumatoid arthritis. Measured with immunoSEQ multiplex PCR; TCRdb has only the in-frame clones, and not every one. The sample yields almost 20,000 clones, around 85% seen once. The source material was CD8+ T cells sorted from blood. These receptor sequences come from a man in his forties in good health. The CDR3 runs from the conserved cysteine through the conserved F or W. A D gene is named only where the DNA matches it firmly. Where a row states a size, it is once, few, many or the class of an expanded clone; other rows omit it.

clone_size	j_call	v_call	d_call	cdr3_aa	cdr3_nt
.	TRBJ1-4	TRBV27	.	CASSLSSTAKKLFF	TGTGCCAGCAGTTTAAGTTCTACCGCCAAAAAACTGTTTTTT
.	TRBJ2-3	TRBV6-1	.	CASSEWVKRSHDTQYF	TGTGCCAGCAGTGAATGGGTAAAGCGATCGCACGATACGCAGTATTTT
.	TRBJ2-3	TRBV7-3	.	CASSLFGGTSTDTQYF	TGTGCCAGCAGCTTATTCGGCGGGACTAGCACAGATACGCAGTATTTT
.	TRBJ2-1	TRBV4-3	.	CASRLLGNNEQFF	TGCGCCAGCAGACTACTAGGCAACAATGAGCAGTTCTTC
.	TRBJ2-1	TRBV27	.	CASSENTPYNEQFF	TGTGCCAGCAGCGAGAATACCCCCTACAATGAGCAGTTCTTC
.	TRBJ2-7	TRBV27	TRBD1	CASSLTGGSYEQYF	TGTGCCAGCAGCTTAACAGGGGGCTCGTACGAGCAGTACTTC
.	TRBJ2-1	TRBV7-9	TRBD1	CASSLGQGSYNEQFF	TGTGCCAGCAGCTTAGGACAGGGCTCCTACAATGAGCAGTTCTTC
.	TRBJ2-3	TRBV6-5	.	CASSFYGQARTDTQYF	TGTGCCAGCAGTTTTTATGGTCAGGCCCGCACAGATACGCAGTATTTT
few	TRBJ2-7	TRBV2	.	CASRDTGTRTVEQYF	TGTGCCAGCAGGGACACCGGGACCAGGACGGTCGAGCAGTACTTC
.	TRBJ2-1	TRBV28	.	CASSFTSRGNEQFF	TGTGCCAGCAGTTTCACCAGTCGGGGCAATGAGCAGTTCTTC
.	TRBJ1-2	TRBV30	.	CAWSGLGGDRYGYTF	TGTGCCTGGAGTGGGCTAGGGGGGGATCGGTATGGCTACACCTTC
.	TRBJ2-1	TRBV2	TRBD2	CASSEGSGRGNEQFF	TGTGCCAGCAGTGAAGGTAGCGGGAGGGGGAATGAGCAGTTCTTC
.	TRBJ1-5	TRBV9	TRBD1	CASSLTGRSNQPQHF	TGTGCCAGCAGTTTGACAGGGAGGAGCAATCAGCCCCAGCATTTT
once	TRBJ2-5	TRBV15	.	CATSRDSRGETQYF	TGTGCCACCAGCAGAGACAGCAGAGGGGAGACCCAGTACTTC
.	TRBJ2-7	TRBV5-4	TRBD2	CASSPTSGSPSYEQYF	TGTGCCAGCAGCCCGACTAGCGGGAGTCCCTCCTACGAGCAGTACTTC
.	TRBJ1-4	TRBV27	.	CASSLSRFGEKLFF	TGTGCCAGCAGTTTGTCGAGGTTTGGAGAAAAACTGTTTTTT
once	TRBJ2-2	TRBV27	.	CASSFGADTGELFF	TGTGCCAGCAGTTTTGGGGCCGACACCGGGGAGCTGTTTTTT
.	TRBJ2-5	TRBV5-1	.	CASSRLDRDVETQYF	TGCGCCAGCAGCCGACTAGACAGGGACGTAGAGACCCAGTACTTC
.	TRBJ1-2	TRBV28	.	CASSFFGAVRGYTF	TGTGCCAGCAGTTTCTTCGGGGCGGTTCGAGGCTACACCTTC
once	TRBJ2-2	TRBV5-4	TRBD1	CASSLGTANTGELFF	TGTGCCAGCAGCCTCGGGACAGCGAACACCGGGGAGCTGTTTTTT
few	TRBJ1-5	TRBV7-2	.	CASSLTAGTRNQPQHF	TGTGCCAGCAGCCTAACGGCGGGGACAAGGAATCAGCCCCAGCATTTT
.	TRBJ2-1	TRBV7-9	TRBD2	CASSSHRGDNEQFF	TGTGCCAGCAGCTCCCACCGGGGGGATAATGAGCAGTTCTTC
.	TRBJ2-7	TRBV7-9	.	CASSLVVGPYEQYF	TGTGCCAGCAGCTTAGTCGTTGGCCCCTACGAGCAGTACTTC
.	TRBJ2-6	TRBV9	.	CASSPEGGGGANVLTF	TGTGCCAGCAGCCCAGAGGGGGGCGGAGGGGCCAACGTCCTGACTTTC
.	TRBJ2-1	TRBV4-2	.	CASSHPGLGNNEQFF	TGTGCCAGCAGCCATCCGGGACTCGGTAACAATGAGCAGTTCTTC
.	TRBJ2-5	TRBV7-9	TRBD2	CASSGGPSGAQETQYF	TGTGCCAGCAGCGGGGGGCCTAGCGGGGCCCAAGAGACCCAGTACTTC
.	TRBJ1-1	TRBV13	.	CASSARQARTEAFF	TGTGCCAGCAGCGCCCGACAGGCTCGGACTGAAGCTTTCTTT
.	TRBJ2-7	TRBV7-9	TRBD1	CASSFQGARDEQYF	TGTGCCAGCAGCTTCCAGGGGGCGCGCGACGAGCAGTACTTC
few	TRBJ1-1	TRBV30	.	CAWSVSSFAEAFF	TGTGCCTGGAGTGTTAGTAGTTTCGCCGAAGCTTTCTTT
.	TRBJ1-1	TRBV7-8	.	CASSLEAGLNTEAFF	TGTGCCAGCAGCTTAGAGGCAGGGTTAAACACTGAAGCTTTCTTT
.	TRBJ2-7	TRBV27	TRBD2	CASRHPGGGNEQYF	TGTGCCAGCAGGCACCCGGGGGGAGGGAACGAGCAGTACTTC
.	TRBJ1-1	TRBV11-2	.	CASSLDGGGAFF	TGTGCCAGCAGCTTAGATGGAGGGGGAGCTTTCTTT
.	TRBJ2-1	TRBV4-3	.	CASSGGVSSYNEQFF	TGCGCCAGCAGCGGGGGCGTAAGCTCCTACAATGAGCAGTTCTTC
.	TRBJ2-5	TRBV27	.	CASSPAGGEETQYF	TGTGCCAGCAGTCCGGCTGGAGGGGAAGAGACCCAGTACTTC
.	TRBJ2-7	TRBV27	TRBD2	CASSYRTSGVGEQYF	TGTGCCAGCAGTTATCGGACTAGCGGGGTGGGAGAGCAGTACTTC
.	TRBJ2-7	TRBV29-1	.	CSAAGNLYEQYF	TGCAGCGCCGCCGGAAATCTGTACGAGCAGTACTTC
.	TRBJ2-1	TRBV10-1	.	CASSESLANEQFF	TGCGCCAGCAGTGAGTCGCTAGCCAATGAGCAGTTCTTC
.	TRBJ2-7	TRBV11-2	.	CASSHAVGGEQYF	TGTGCCAGCAGCCACGCGGTTGGGGGCGAGCAGTACTTC
.	TRBJ2-1	TRBV12-5	.	CASGLRGNEQFF	TGTGCTAGTGGTTTACGGGGGAATGAGCAGTTCTTC
.	TRBJ2-2	TRBV21-1	.	CASSNDLNANTGELFF	TGTGCCAGCAGCAACGACCTAAATGCGAACACCGGGGAGCTGTTTTTT
.	TRBJ1-5	TRBV27	.	CASSLQGWNQPQHF	TGTGCCAGCAGTCTTCAGGGCTGGAATCAGCCCCAGCATTTT
.	TRBJ1-1	TRBV5-6	.	CASSFRQALNTEAFF	TGTGCCAGCAGCTTCAGACAGGCCCTGAACACTGAAGCTTTCTTT